These 7 T cell receptor beta chains were all obtained from the same sample, sequenced in a study of early T cells in non-severe SARS-CoV-2 infection. One entry per CDR3 protein, called by TCRdb with MiXCR from the 5' RACE reads. Of around 62,000 distinct CDR3 sequences listed, less than 5% are singletons. Sequencing was done on a sample of whole blood. The source of these receptors is an adult who was a healthcare worker with PCR-confirmed SARS-CoV-2 infection or an uninfected control (not recorded which).

The CDR3 coding sequence is TGTGCCAGCAGCCCCACCCAGGGAGACACCGGGGAGCTGTTTTTT. It specifies CASSPTQGDTGELFF. The chain joins TRBV4-2 to TRBJ2-2, with D possibly called TRBD1 or TRBD2 (5 bases each). The germline CDR1 and CDR2 sequences are LGHNA and YNFKEQ. V was pared by 4 bases and J by 3 bases, with 12 bases between. The CDR3 consists of 15 residues.

This clonotype was observed a few times. The V call is TRBV12-3 or TRBV12-4, the J call TRBJ2-1; D gene unclear. V was trimmed by 0 bases and J by 5 bases, leaving 2 bases between them. CDR3 length equals 12 residues. This chain's CDR3 is CASSLANNEQFF. The CDR3 DNA reads as TGTGCCAGCAGTTTAGCGAACAATGAGCAGTTCTTC.

The genes are TRBV5-5 and TRBJ1-2; D unclear. Trimming took off 0 bases at V and 4 bases at J, with 13 bases between the two ends. Germline-derived CDR1 and CDR2 are SGHKS and YYEKEE (reference sequence). The CDR3 has 15 residues. The CDR3 sequence is CASSLARLKGYGYTF. CDR3 DNA: TGTGCCAGCAGCTTGGCCCGATTAAAAGGCTATGGCTACACCTTC.

This clonotype has ten or more counts. The CDR3 here is CASSQSRNTEAFF. In DNA, the CDR3 is TGCGCCAGCAGCCAGAGTCGAAACACTGAAGCTTTCTTT. The genes are TRBV5-1 and TRBJ1-1; D uncertain. The CDR3 is 13 residues long. Germline lookup yields CDR1 SGHRS and CDR2 YFSETQ. Deletions cut 4 bases from V and 2 bases from J, with 9 bases between.

The chain employs TRBV20-1 and TRBJ2-7, with TRBD1 as a possible D gene (5 bases). This CDR3 has 12 residues. Germline CDR1 is DFQATT and CDR2 is SNEGSKA (reference sequence). V was pared by 5 bases and J by 1 base, with 9 bases between. The CDR3 protein is CSAADRSYEQYF. Here the CDR3 DNA reads TGCAGTGCTGCAGACAGATCCTACGAGCAGTACTTC.

This clonotype was seen ten or more times. The chain carries TRBV12-3 or TRBV12-4 and TRBJ1-5; 7 nucleotides agree with TRBD1. The CDR3 length is 14 residues. J gave up 7 bases and V 2 bases, and 5 bases lay outside the gene matches. CDR3 in amino acids: CASSLRQGGQPQHF. The CDR3 bases are TGTGCCAGCAGTTTAAGGCAGGGGGGACAGCCCCAGCATTTT.

Many counts were recorded for this clonotype. The gene calls are TRBV20-1 and TRBJ1-2, with 7 bases fitting TRBD1. CDR1 is DFQATT, CDR2 SNEGSKA, per germline (reference sequence). Germline trimming cut 4 bases from V and 7 bases from J; bases unmatched to any gene: 6. CDR3 length equals 12 residues. CDR3 sequence (DNA): TGCAGTGCTATACAGGGGAAAAGTGGCTACACCTTC. Its protein product is CSAIQGKSGYTF.